This T cell receptor beta chain was recovered during a study of PD-1 blockade in classical Hodgkin lymphoma (dated by TCRdb to the early 2020s). General notes on the study: Nivolumab dosing was 3 mg/kg intravenously every 2 weeks, continuing until either disease progression or unacceptable toxicity. The study used TCR beta sequencing and CyTOF to define a peripheral blood immune signature of response to PD-1 blockade in classical Hodgkin lymphoma. Overall study results and their limits: By C4D1, a significant rise was seen in CD4+ TCR diversity but not in CD8+ TCR diversity (p=0.0027 vs p=0.16), and the rise was most apparent among complete responders (p=0.02). Lower diversity was seen in patients whose nivolumab began less than 1 year after ASCT, and these patients were left out of later analyses so that immune reconstitution would not confound the results. Only a single clinical trial cohort was studied, and what caused the repertoire differences, possibly disease activity or prior therapy, remained undefined. Baseline TCR diversity was reported to be lower in newly diagnosed patients than in healthy donors and to be lower still in relapsed/refractory patients. Trial patients achieving complete response had baseline diversity similar to newly diagnosed patients, whereas partial responders and progressors had significantly lower diversity.

The time point label here, explained by the study, means: cycle 1 day 1 (C1D1), immediately before nivolumab initiation. Every trial patient had relapsed after autologous stem cell transplantation, and cohorts A, B and C differed in prior brentuximab vedotin exposure. The trial cohort included 50 to 70 patients with relapsed/refractory classical Hodgkin lymphoma, and each patient had a best overall response of complete response, partial response or progressive disease. In the multi-cohort phase II CheckMate 205 trial, trial patients received single-agent nivolumab. An independent review committee assessed best overall response using the 2007 International Working Group response criteria. Trial PBMCs were collected just before the start of nivolumab (C1D1) and during therapy at cycle 2 day 1 and cycle 4 day 1. Peripheral blood was collected in 8 mL Vacutainer Cell Preparation Tubes, from which PBMCs were isolated by centrifugation and then cryopreserved.

The Qiagen DNeasy kit was used to extract genomic DNA from unsorted PBMCs and from the negatively selected CD4+ and CD8+ fractions. TCR beta CDR3 regions were amplified by immunoSEQ multiplex PCR using primers annealing to V and J segments. A synthetic immune receptor repertoire was used to minimize amplification bias, and any residual bias was removed computationally once sequencing was done. In the original analysis: Repertoire diversity was quantified as the Shannon entropy index using custom Python scripts. The unsorted, CD4+ and CD8+ repertoires were each analyzed separately, with the exception of combined analyses, where CD4+ and CD8+ sequences were merged in silico. A clone counted as expanded when the clone's frequency after treatment rose at least 2-fold relative to C1D1, and clones undetected at baseline were given a pseudocount of 0.5. Singleton clones were defined as clones with 0 or 1 copy at C1D1, and non-singleton clones were defined as clones with 2 or more copies. Clones expanded in unsorted samples were annotated as CD4+, CD8+ or unknown by matching protein sequences in sorted samples from the same patient. Wilcoxon tests on paired samples were used to test diversity changes from C1D1 to C4D1. Here the immuneACCESS table is served through TCRdb, limited to in-frame sequences with V and J called. Missing clones are a known gap in these copies; in checked studies unresolved V genes cover under half, and the rest lacks a known reason. V, J and clone size were drawn from that table, and D and trimming were deduced from the DNA. The sample records about 98,000 clones, roughly 92% of which are singletons. Of the sample, about 2.8% falls within the top ten clones.

The CDR3 spans 14 residues, from the cysteine through the phenylalanine. Solely the CDR3 DNA is kept, with 42 bases framed from the first base. Relative to germline, V is missing 5 bases and J is missing 9 bases, with 10 bases of the junction outside any gene match. CDR1 MNHEY and CDR2 SMNVEV were looked up in the germline V gene (reference sequence). About this clone itself: The target of this receptor is not known. Base qualities are missing; no much larger clone stands one base away.

This TCR was recovered from a human donor with classical Hodgkin lymphoma. In this chain, TRBV27 is recombined with TRBJ1-5; 7 middle bases align to TRBD1. Sample: peripheral blood mononuclear cells (PBMCs), taken at baseline. In nucleotides, the sequence is TGTGCCAGCAGTGCAGGGGACAGCCTATGGCCCCAGCATTTT. This gives the protein CASSAGDSLWPQHF.